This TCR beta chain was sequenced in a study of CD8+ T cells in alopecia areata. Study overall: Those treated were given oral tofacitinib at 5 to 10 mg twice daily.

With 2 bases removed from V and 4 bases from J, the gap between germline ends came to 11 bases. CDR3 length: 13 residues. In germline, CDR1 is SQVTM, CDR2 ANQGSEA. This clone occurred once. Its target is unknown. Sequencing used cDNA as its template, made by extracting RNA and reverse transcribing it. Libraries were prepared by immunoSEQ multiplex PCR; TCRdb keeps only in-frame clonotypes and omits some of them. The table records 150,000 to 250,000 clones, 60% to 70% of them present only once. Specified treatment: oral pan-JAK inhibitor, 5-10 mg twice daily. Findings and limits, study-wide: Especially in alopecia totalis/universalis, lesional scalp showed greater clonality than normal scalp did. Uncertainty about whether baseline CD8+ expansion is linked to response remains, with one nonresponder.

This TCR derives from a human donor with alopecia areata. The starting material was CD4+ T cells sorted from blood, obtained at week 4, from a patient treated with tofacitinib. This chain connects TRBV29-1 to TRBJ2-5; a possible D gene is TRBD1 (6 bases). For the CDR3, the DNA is TGCAGCGTTGAATTGAGGGGGAGAGAGACCCAGTACTTC. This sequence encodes CSVELRGRETQYF.